The 3 T cell receptor beta chains below come from one sample, sequenced in a study of T cells in Graves' hyperthyroidism and ophthalmopathy. The CDR3 regions of TCR beta were amplified from RNA transcripts. TCR CDR3 regions were first amplified by RT-PCR with HTBI primers. In TCRdb, the multiplex PCR reads were re-called with MiXCR into one record per CDR3 protein. Of around 760,000 distinct CDR3 sequences in the sample, around 40% are singletons; the top ten hold around a third. Sequencing input: blood. The origin of the receptors is a woman between 40 and 55 years old with Graves' hyperthyroidism.

The chain couples TRBV6-5 to TRBJ1-1, with D unclear. In germline, CDR1 is MNHEY, CDR2 SVGAGI. There are 11 residues in the CDR3. The ends were cut back, 0 bases at V and 8 bases at J, with 4 bases in the middle. The CDR3 DNA sequence: TGTGCCAGCAGTTACTCCCAGGAAGCTTTCTTT. It codes for CASSYSQEAFF.

The rearrangement links TRBV7-6 to TRBJ1-3; D unresolved. V was trimmed by 5 bases and J by 2 bases, leaving 13 bases between them. Germline lookup yields CDR1 SGHVS and CDR2 FNYEAQ. The CDR3 extends over 15 amino acids. The CDR3 DNA is TGTGCCAGCAGCCCTCTAGATTCCGCTGGAAACACCATATATTTT. Translated, it gives CASSPLDSAGNTIYF. Complete variable domain (other parts from reference TRBV7-6 and TRBJ1-3): GAGVSQSPRYKVTKRGQDVALRCDPISGHVSLYWYRQALGQGPEFLTYFNYEAQQDKSGLPNDRFSAERPEGSISTLTIQRTEQRDSAMYRCASSPLDSAGNTIYFGEGSWLTVV.

There are many counts of this clonotype. The rearrangement joins TRBV13 to TRBJ1-3, with 7 bases fitting TRBD1. The CDR3 is made up of 15 amino acids. Germline loops: CDR1 PRHDT, CDR2 FYEKMQ (reference sequence). Trimming removed 5 bases from V and 0 bases from J; junction bases left unmatched: 4. CDR3 sequence: CASSPDRNSGNTIYF. In DNA form, the CDR3 reads TGTGCCAGCAGCCCGGACAGGAACTCTGGAAACACCATATATTTT.